This T cell receptor (beta chain) was recovered during a study of T-cell reconstitution after alpha-beta-depleted transplantation in children. This clonotype was observed a few times. Unique molecular identifiers were used in preparing the TCRbeta library. In TCRdb, the PCR reads were re-called with MiXCR into one record per CDR3 protein. In the table there are 450,000 to 600,000 distinct CDR3 sequences, approximately 30% of which are singletons. In germline, CDR1 is SGHVT, CDR2 SQSDAQ. V gave up 2 bases and J gave up 4 bases, with 12 bases separating them. This CDR3 has 15 residues. The source is a human donor who donated a stem cell graft to a child with aplastic anemia. The rearrangement links TRBV7-4 to TRBJ2-1; tentative D call: TRBD2 (6 bases). The sequencing used PBMCs from the stem cell graft donor, collected from the stem cell graft. CDR3 in amino acids: CASSLCRERYNEQFF. The CDR3 DNA follows: TGTGCCAGCAGCTTATGTCGGGAGAGGTACAATGAGCAGTTCTTC.